This T cell receptor (beta chain) is from a study of cytomegalovirus exposure and HLA in healthy donors. This clone was seen more than once but under ten times. Its antigen remains unknown. V shed 7 bases and J shed 1 base, with 10 bases lying between them. This CDR3 contains 13 residues. Germline assignment: CDR1 MNHNS and CDR2 SASEGT. Study-wide findings and caveats: Listed as cytomegalovirus-associated were roughly 180 TCR beta chains. The sole available immune exposure information was CMV serostatus.

Amplification used 60 Vbeta primers and 13 Jbeta primers. This table comes from immunoSEQ multiplex PCR, and its TCRdb copy is limited to in-frame clones, with some not included. The sample lists approximately 160,000 clones; around 65% were seen once. The rearrangement links TRBV6-1 to TRBJ1-1, with D possibly matching TRBD1 (5 bases). The origin of this receptor is a woman aged 25-40 years in good health and CMV-seropositive. Sequencing was carried out using PBMCs. The CDR3 coding sequence is TGTGCCAGCAATCCGGGGGGGAACACTGAAGCTTTCTTT. Protein product: CASNPGGNTEAFF.